Below are 32 T cell receptor beta chains sequenced from a single sample in a study of a mutant IDH1 vaccine in newly diagnosed glioma (dated by TCRdb to 2020 to 2022). Their antigen targets remain unknown. The time point tag for this specimen amounts to: week 5, during vaccination. Each vaccine dose, consisting of 300 ug of a 20-mer mutant IDH1 peptide in Montanide, was administered subcutaneously with topical imiquimod. Libraries were built with the immunoSEQ multiplex PCR assay. TCRdb mirrors the immuneACCESS table, restricted to in-frame sequences. Some clones are absent from its copies; in checked studies, under half trace to an unresolved V gene, and the reason for the others is unknown. The table for this sample lists more than 55,000 clones; less than 85% of them were counted only once. Of the sample, approximately 3.3% falls within the top ten clones. The starting material was PBMCs, obtained from a glioma patient whose treatment included an IDH1 peptide vaccine. The receptors derive from a woman aged 18-29 years with glioma. Some clones in this sample may be carry-over from other donors' samples.

The gene calls are TRBV19 and TRBJ2-1; the match to TRBD2 covers 8 bases. CDR1 and CDR2 from the germline V gene are LNHDA and SQIVND (reference sequence). The J segment lost 9 bases and the V segment lost 6 bases, leaving 13 bases of the junction unmatched. The CDR3 runs to 15 residues. As DNA, the CDR3 is TGTGCCAGTAGGAGCGGGAGAACAACCATCGGTGAGCAGTTCTTC. Residues: CASRSGRTTIGEQFF.

The rearrangement joins TRBV6-5 to TRBJ1-6; D is undetermined. The CDR3 extends over 15 amino acids. Germline CDR1 is MNHEY and CDR2 is SVGAGI. V gave up 5 bases and J gave up 10 bases, with 18 bases separating them. The CDR3 region is CASSRRPAGGSPLHF. As DNA, the CDR3 is TGTGCCAGCAGTAGGCGACCGGCGGGTGGATCACCCCTCCACTTT.

The rearrangement uses TRBV27 and TRBJ1-5; 9 nucleotides match TRBD1. The CDR3 is made up of 17 amino acids. With 10 bases clipped from V and 4 bases from J, the junction kept 17 bases outside the gene matches. CDR1 is MNHEY and CDR2 is SMNVEV in the germline V gene (reference sequence). DNA of the CDR3: TGTGCCACCCGTTTACGGGCAAGGACAGGGGAGAATCAGCCCCAGCATTTT. The encoded protein is CATRLRARTGENQPQHF.

This sequence joins TRBV29-1 and TRBJ1-1; D remains unclear. Trimming took off 8 bases at V and 3 bases at J, with 13 bases between the two ends. The CDR3 consists of 12 residues. Germline V gene sequence: CDR1 SQVTM, CDR2 ANQGSEA. In DNA form, the CDR3 reads TGCAGCATCGACCCCGGATACACTGAAGCTTTCTTT. It yields the protein CSIDPGYTEAFF.

V is TRBV5-6 and J is TRBJ1-4; D might be TRBD1 (6 bases). Per germline, CDR1 SGHDT and CDR2 YYEEEE. V lost 2 bases to trimming and J lost 3 bases, with 11 bases between them. The CDR3 length is 15 residues. The CDR3 region is CASSLEGGANEKLFF. CDR3 sequence (DNA): TGTGCCAGCAGCTTAGAGGGGGGGGCTAATGAAAAACTGTTTTTT.

The chain couples TRBV5-1 to TRBJ1-4; no clear D. CDR1 and CDR2 (germline): SGHRS, YFSETQ. The CDR3 extends over 15 amino acids. V was pared by 2 bases and J by 6 bases, with 14 bases between. Written as DNA, the CDR3 is TGCGCCAGCAGCTTAACTGGATCCTCCGATGAAAAACTGTTTTTT. Translating gives CASSLTGSSDEKLFF.

The V call is TRBV10-2, the J call TRBJ2-2; 15 bases are shared with TRBD2. V lost 6 bases to trimming and J lost 4 bases; unmatched junction nucleotides: 24. The germline V gene has CDR1 WSHSY and CDR2 SAAADI. The length of the CDR3 is 23 residues. In DNA form, the CDR3 reads TGCGCCAGCAGGGACCATCTGAGGCCTCGGGGCGGGACTAGCGGGAGGAGCACCGGGGAGCTGTTTTTT. Amino acids: CASRDHLRPRGGTSGRSTGELFF.

The chain recombines TRBV5-6 with TRBJ1-1; 8 bases are a match to TRBD1. V dropped 4 bases and J dropped 1; count of bases not matched to a gene: 3. Germline V gene sequence: CDR1 SGHDT, CDR2 YYEEEE. This CDR3 contains 14 residues. DNA of the CDR3: TGTGCCAGCAGCAGGACAGGGAGGAACACTGAAGCTTTCTTT. Its protein product is CASSRTGRNTEAFF.

This clone occurred a few times. The chain uses TRBV5-1 and TRBJ2-5, with D unresolved. Germline loops: CDR1 SGHRS, CDR2 YFSETQ. The CDR3 has 15 amino acids. V lost 0 bases and J lost 1, with 10 bases in between. CDR3 DNA sequence: TGCGCCAGCAGCTTGGCCGATGGATCCCAAGAGACCCAGTACTTC. Encoded protein: CASSLADGSQETQYF.

This rearrangement joins TRBV4-1 to TRBJ2-7; no clear D. CDR3 length: 14 residues. V lost 2 bases to trimming and J lost 4 bases, with 12 bases between them. Germline values: CDR1 MGHRA, CDR2 YSYEKL. CDR3 nucleotide sequence: TGCGCCAGCAGCCAACTAGACACTTTTTACGAGCAGTACTTC. This encodes CASSQLDTFYEQYF.

This clone was seen once. V is TRBV5-4 and J is TRBJ1-1; D possibly corresponds to TRBD1 (6 bases). CDR1 and CDR2 (germline): SGHNT, YYREEE (reference sequence). CDR3 length equals 14 residues. V was clipped by 3 bases and J by 1 base, with 10 bases between them. For the CDR3, the DNA is TGTGCCAGCAGCTCCGGGACACCGAACACTGAAGCTTTCTTT. This codes for CASSSGTPNTEAFF.

In nucleotides, the CDR3 is TGTGCCAGCAGTGAAATAGTCGGTGTCAGGCGGGGCTACACCTTC. This gives the protein CASSEIVGVRRGYTF. V and J are TRBV6-1 and TRBJ1-2; D is ambiguous. V shed 2 bases and J shed 8 bases, with 18 bases lying between them. The length of the CDR3 is 15 residues. Germline V gene sequence: CDR1 MNHNS, CDR2 SASEGT.

The chain links TRBV6-1 to TRBJ2-3; the D is unclear. Trimming took 6 bases from V and 4 from J, leaving 11 bases between them. The CDR3 extends over 13 amino acids. Germline CDR1 reads MNHNS; CDR2 reads SASEGT. The CDR3, as DNA: TGTGCCAGCAGCGGACGGTTGGCAGATACGCAGTATTTT. Amino acids: CASSGRLADTQYF.

The gene calls are TRBV6-6 and TRBJ2-5, with D possibly TRBD1 on 5 matching bases. This CDR3 has 14 amino acids. Deletions cut 0 bases from V and 4 bases from J, with 9 bases between. CDR1 is MNHNY, CDR2 SVGAGI, per germline (reference sequence). CDR3 bases: TGTGCCAGCAGTTACTCATTAGGGGTAGAGACCCAGTACTTC. Translation: CASSYSLGVETQYF.

The chain is built from TRBV13 and TRBJ1-1, with 10 bases aligning to TRBD1. Germline V gene lookup returns CDR1 PRHDT and CDR2 FYEKMQ (reference sequence). Trimming removed 5 bases from V and 4 bases from J; junction bases left unmatched: 4. The CDR3 sequence is 14 residues long. CDR3 region: CASSAGQGGTEAFF. DNA of the CDR3: TGTGCCAGCAGCGCAGGACAGGGGGGCACTGAAGCTTTCTTT.

This chain links TRBV27 with TRBJ1-1; D is uncertain. Deletions cut 3 bases from V and 0 bases from J, with 11 bases between. The CDR3 has 15 residues. CDR1 and CDR2 from the germline V gene are MNHEY and SMNVEV (reference sequence). The chain's CDR3 is CASSFLRAVNTEAFF. The CDR3 region has the DNA TGTGCCAGCAGTTTCCTGAGAGCGGTGAACACTGAAGCTTTCTTT.

V is TRBV7-9 and J is TRBJ2-3, with 12 bases aligning to TRBD2. Per germline, CDR1 SEHNR and CDR2 FQNEAQ (reference sequence). CDR3 length: 17 residues. J was trimmed by 5 bases and V by 3 bases; bases with no gene match: 9. CDR3 in amino acids: CASSFGLAGGPRDTQYF. The CDR3 coding sequence is TGTGCCAGCAGCTTCGGGCTAGCGGGGGGGCCCAGAGATACGCAGTATTTT.

This clone appeared once. The rearrangement uses TRBV2 and TRBJ2-7; 10 bases are shared with TRBD1. Unmatched junction bases numbered 12, after V lost 8 bases and J lost 5 bases. The CDR3 length is 15 residues. Germline V gene lookup returns CDR1 SNHLY and CDR2 FYNNEI. The CDR3 loop reads CASLSRQGARNEQYF. CDR3 coding DNA: TGTGCCAGCCTCTCTCGACAGGGGGCGAGGAACGAGCAGTACTTC.

Here the CDR3 DNA reads TGTGCCAGCAGCTCGACCGGACTCGGCCGCCGAGAGACCCAGTACTTC. Protein: CASSSTGLGRRETQYF. The V call is TRBV5-4, the J call TRBJ2-5; possible D gene TRBD2, 5 bases. Looked up from germline, CDR1 is SGHNT and CDR2 is YYREEE (reference sequence). The V and J ends lost 3 bases and 4 bases respectively, with 19 bases between them. The CDR3 runs to 16 residues.

The chain combines TRBV5-4 with TRBJ1-6; the D gene is possibly TRBD1 (5 bases). The CDR3 is 14 amino acids. The germline V and J ends were trimmed by 6 bases and 7 bases, with 14 bases remaining between them. Germline V gene sequence: CDR1 SGHNT, CDR2 YYREEE (reference sequence). As DNA, the CDR3 is TGTGCCAGCACCTACCGGGACGGCAATTCACCCCTCCACTTT. It translates to CASTYRDGNSPLHF.

The V gene is TRBV10-3, the J gene TRBJ2-7; 9 positions match TRBD2. The ends lost 6 bases at V and 6 bases at J; junction bases unmatched: 6. CDR3 length: 13 residues. Per germline, CDR1 ENHRY and CDR2 SYGVKD. The CDR3 DNA reads TGTGCCATCAGGGGGACTAGCAGGGGCGAGCAGTACTTC. Translation: CAIRGTSRGEQYF.

The rearrangement joins TRBV2 to TRBJ2-5; the D is unclear. The CDR3 runs 14 residues. Germline V gene lookup returns CDR1 SNHLY and CDR2 FYNNEI. The germline V and J ends were trimmed by 8 bases and 2 bases, with 15 bases remaining between them. The CDR3 DNA sequence: TGTGCCAGCGAGCCGGGTCAAAGGCAAGAGACCCAGTACTTC. Protein product: CASEPGQRQETQYF.

The V gene is TRBV5-4, the J gene TRBJ2-7; D is possibly TRBD2 (6 bases). The CDR3 is made up of 14 amino acids. Trimming removed 0 bases from V and 6 bases from J, with 13 bases in between. CDR1 and CDR2 (germline): SGHNT, YYREEE (reference sequence). In nucleotides, the CDR3 is TGTGCCAGCAGCTTGGATGGAGGGATCGGCGAGCAGTACTTC. This codes for CASSLDGGIGEQYF.

The rearrangement links TRBV5-1 to TRBJ2-7; TRBD1 matches 11 bases. Trimming took 7 bases from V and 4 from J; bases not matched to a gene: 1. CDR3 length: 12 residues. In germline, CDR1 is SGHRS, CDR2 YFSETQ. The CDR3 region has the DNA TGCGCCAGCGGGACAGGGGGGTACGAGCAGTACTTC. Its protein is CASGTGGYEQYF.

The rearrangement links TRBV7-8 to TRBJ2-3; 9 nucleotides agree with TRBD2. The ends lost 3 bases at V and 6 bases at J; junction bases unmatched: 10. The germline V gene has CDR1 SGHVS and CDR2 FQNEAQ. CDR3 size: 16 residues. CDR3 protein: CASSLASASGVDTQYF. The CDR3 nucleotides read TGTGCCAGCAGCTTGGCCTCGGCTAGCGGGGTTGATACGCAGTATTTT.

The V call is TRBV4-1, the J call TRBJ2-1; D is uncertain. The ends were cut back, 1 base at V and 5 bases at J, with 9 bases in the middle. Germline loops: CDR1 MGHRA, CDR2 YSYEKL. There are 14 residues in the CDR3. This chain's CDR3 is CASSQVRSHNEQFF. CDR3 bases: TGCGCCAGCAGCCAAGTAAGGAGTCACAATGAGCAGTTCTTC.

J is TRBJ2-7 and V is TRBV27; 14 bases align to TRBD2. CDR1 is MNHEY, CDR2 SMNVEV, per germline (reference sequence). The V segment lost 5 bases and the J segment 7 bases; nucleotides outside the gene matches: 13. The CDR3 is 17 residues long. The CDR3 reads CASSRPGLAGDPREQYF. The CDR3 DNA follows: TGTGCCAGCAGTCGGCCGGGACTAGCGGGAGATCCAAGGGAGCAGTACTTC.

CDR3 sequence reads: CASSHGTEAFF. The CDR3 DNA reads as TGCGCCAGCAGCCATGGGACTGAAGCTTTCTTT. The genes are TRBV4-3 and TRBJ1-1, with D unclear. Germline loops: CDR1 LGHNA, CDR2 YSLEER. This CDR3 has 11 residues. The germline V and J ends were trimmed by 3 bases and 5 bases, with 4 bases remaining between them.

The CDR3 region is CASSYGGRASYEQYF. The CDR3 DNA reads as TGCGCCAGCAGCTACGGGGGGAGGGCATCCTACGAGCAGTACTTC. This sequence joins TRBV5-1 and TRBJ2-7, with 7 bases that match TRBD2. In germline, CDR1 is SGHRS, CDR2 YFSETQ. V shed 3 bases and J 1 base; nucleotides not matched to a gene: 7. The CDR3 is 15 amino acids.

This clone showed up just a few times. J is TRBJ2-5 and V is TRBV30; 7 bases are shared with TRBD1. The CDR3 is 15 amino acids. CDR1 is GTSNPN, CDR2 SVGIG, per germline (reference sequence). J gave up 6 bases and V 2 bases, and 12 bases lay outside the gene matches. CDR3 DNA: TGTGCCTGGAGTAGTCAGTGGCAGGGGGTGAAGACCCAGTACTTC. Its translation: CAWSSQWQGVKTQYF.

This clone was counted only a few times. V usage is TRBV4-3 and J usage is TRBJ2-2; 9 bases are a match to TRBD2. There are 17 residues in the CDR3. From germline, CDR1 is LGHNA and CDR2 YSLEER. With V trimmed by 4 bases and J by 0 bases, 6 bases remained unmatched. The chain's CDR3 is CASSPGLALPNTGELFF. The CDR3 DNA reads TGCGCCAGCAGCCCGGGACTAGCCCTACCGAACACCGGGGAGCTGTTTTTT.

V is TRBV5-6 and J is TRBJ2-2; 7 bases are shared with TRBD1. Trimming removed 4 bases from V and 3 bases from J; junction bases left unmatched: 9. The CDR3 is 16 residues long. Germline CDR1 reads SGHDT; CDR2 reads YYEEEE. CDR3 sequence: CASSIGTATYTGELFF. Written as DNA, the CDR3 is TGTGCCAGCAGCATAGGGACAGCCACTTACACCGGGGAGCTGTTTTTT. The variable domain in full, with the rest retrieved from reference TRBV5-6 and TRBJ2-2, is DAGVTQSPTHLIKTRGQQVTLRCSPKSGHDTVSWYQQALGQGPQFIFQYYEEEERQRGNFPDRFSGHQFPNYSSELNVNALLLGDSALYLCASSIGTATYTGELFFGEGSRLTVL.